This T cell receptor beta chain was documented in a study of Ad26.COV2.S vaccination and SARS-CoV-2 variants. Study information: The study gave Ad26.COV2.S intramuscularly, once or twice 56 days apart. Study findings and constraints: While placebo recipients had lower spike-specific TCR breadth, vaccine recipients had more.

Treatment indicated: over 15 received Ad26.COV2.S at low or high dose, single or two shots; several received placebo; per-sample allocation not given. Day 63 following the first vaccine or placebo injection was when the samples were taken. The method was immunoSEQ multiplex PCR; TCRdb's version includes in-frame clones alone and lacks a portion of them. The data contain a few hundred thousand clones, about 83% of them singletons. In regard to this clone: What it binds is not known. The sample contains more than one DNA sequence encoding this CDR3.

CDR1 and CDR2 from the germline V gene are SGHRS and YFSETQ. Trimming left V 0 bases short and J 5 bases short, with 2 bases between. The CDR3 covers 11 residues. The clonotype comes from a person aged 18 to 65 who received the Ad26.COV2.S COVID-19 vaccine or a placebo. Sequences were derived from peripheral blood, sampled in a trial of Ad26.COV2.S vaccine versus placebo. The rearrangement joins TRBV5-1 to TRBJ2-5, with D hard to call. CDR3 coding DNA: TGCGCCAGCAGCTTGGCCGAGACCCAGTACTTC. It specifies CASSLAETQYF.